At least ten counts were recorded for the clone carrying this T cell receptor (beta chain). Its antigen is currently unknown. Ophthalmopathy patients showed a Clinical Activity Score of at least 3, NOSPECS grade of at least 4 and duration under 3 months. This sample is drawn from a study of T cells in Graves' hyperthyroidism and ophthalmopathy. General study results and limits: Blood shared most expanded thyroid clonotypes above 0.001.

The germline V and J ends were trimmed by 5 bases and 2 bases, with 15 bases remaining between them. Germline V gives CDR1 SEHNR, CDR2 FQNEAQ (reference sequence). This CDR3 is 15 amino acids long. Amplified TCR beta CDR3 regions derived from RNA transcripts. HTBI primers drove first-round RT-PCR of the TCR CDR3. TCRdb passed the multiplex PCR reads through MiXCR, listing each CDR3 protein once. The sample contains hundreds of thousands of distinct CDR3 sequences, around 15% of which appear only once. The receptor was derived from a man aged 45-60 years with Graves' ophthalmopathy. The genes are TRBV7-9 and TRBJ1-2; possible D gene TRBD1, 5 bases. Sequencing was done on a sample of blood. The CDR3 sequence is CASSPTTRDNYGYTF. Here the CDR3 DNA reads TGTGCCAGCAGCCCAACCACCAGGGACAACTATGGCTACACCTTC. Full variable domain (missing parts from reference TRBV7-9 and TRBJ1-2): DTGVSQNPRHKITKRGQNVTFRCDPISEHNRLYWYRQTLGQGPEFLTYFQNEAQLEKSRLLSDRFSAERPKGSFSTLEIQRTEQGDSAMYLCASSPTTRDNYGYTFGSGTRLTVV.